One sample yielded the 10 T cell receptor beta chains listed below, sequenced in a study of graft-versus-host responses after intestinal transplantation. What these receptors recognize is not known. Data came from immunoSEQ multiplex PCR; TCRdb stores just in-frame clones and leaves some out. The sample contains over 100,000 clones, 85% to 95% of which appear only once. This material consisted of unstimulated CD8+ T cells sorted from spleen or lymph node cells, taken before transplant. Source of these receptors: a human donor who was the organ donor for an intestinal transplant.

The chain is built from TRBV9 and TRBJ2-1, with 11 bases identical to TRBD2. The CDR3 is 16 amino acids. V was pared by 3 bases and J by 2 bases, with 4 bases of the junction left unmatched. Germline CDR1 and CDR2: SGDLS and YYNGEE. CDR3 sequence: CASSARLAGTYNEQFF. The CDR3 DNA follows: TGTGCCAGCAGCGCAAGACTAGCGGGGACCTACAATGAGCAGTTCTTC.

This clone was detected only once. The chain combines TRBV9 with TRBJ2-5, with a possible D match to TRBD1 (7 bases). The CDR3 sequence is 14 residues long. The V gene's germline CDR1 is SGDLS and CDR2 YYNGEE. Trimming removed 0 bases from V and 5 bases from J, with 11 bases in between. The CDR3 sequence is CASSVEGAGETQYF. CDR3 nucleotides: TGTGCCAGCAGCGTAGAGGGGGCGGGGGAGACCCAGTACTTC.

This clone was counted once. This chain joins TRBV7-9 and TRBJ1-2, with TRBD1 as a possible D gene (6 bases). The CDR3 runs 14 residues. V was pared by 1 base and J by 4 bases, with 10 bases between. Germline CDR1 and CDR2: SEHNR and FQNEAQ (reference sequence). The CDR3 DNA is TGTGCCAGCAGCTTAGGGGGGCGAGGCTATGGCTACACCTTC. The encoded protein is CASSLGGRGYGYTF.

This chain uses TRBV28 with TRBJ1-4; D not certain. This CDR3 is built from 13 residues. The germline V gene encodes CDR1 MDHEN and CDR2 SYDVKM. Trimming removed 6 bases at V and 7 bases at J, with 12 bases between. CDR3 bases: TGTGCCAGCAGCTACCCTCGGGGTGAAAAACTGTTTTTT. Residues: CASSYPRGEKLFF.

The chain carries TRBV27 and TRBJ2-3; the D is unclear. The CDR3 covers 13 residues. Trimming took 6 bases from V and 0 from J, leaving 7 bases between them. The germline CDR1 and CDR2 sequences are MNHEY and SMNVEV (reference sequence). The CDR3 spells CASSLASTDTQYF. The CDR3 region has the DNA TGTGCCAGCAGCTTGGCTAGCACAGATACGCAGTATTTT.

V gene TRBV13 combines with J gene TRBJ2-1, with D maybe TRBD2 (6 bases). CDR3 length: 19 amino acids. CDR1 and CDR2 from the germline V gene are PRHDT and FYEKMQ (reference sequence). The V gene lost 0 bases and the J gene lost 1 base, with 19 bases spanning the gap. The CDR3 region is CASSLGFGRGDPSYNEQFF. CDR3 in DNA: TGTGCCAGCAGCTTAGGATTTGGGCGGGGCGACCCTTCCTACAATGAGCAGTTCTTC.

The chain links TRBV29-1 to TRBJ2-7; TRBD1 might be the D (6 bases). This CDR3 is built from 14 residues. Trimming removed 0 bases at V and 3 bases at J, with 12 bases between. The V gene's germline CDR1 is SQVTM and CDR2 ANQGSEA. CDR3 in amino acids: CSVEEQGVDYEQYF. DNA for the CDR3: TGCAGCGTTGAAGAACAGGGAGTCGACTACGAGCAGTACTTC.

The V and J genes are TRBV11-2 and TRBJ2-7; the match to TRBD1 covers 7 bases. This CDR3 spans 15 amino acids. Germline V CDR1 and CDR2: SGHAT, FQNNGV. V was pared by 1 base and J by 2 bases, with 5 bases of the junction left unmatched. The CDR3 bases are TGTGCCAGCAGCTTAGGGGGACAGACTACCTACGAGCAGTACTTC. Amino acids: CASSLGGQTTYEQYF.

V is TRBV28 and J is TRBJ2-7; 11 bases agree with TRBD2. V shed 1 base and J 5 bases; nucleotides not matched to a gene: 13. Germline V gene data show CDR1 as MDHEN and CDR2 as SYDVKM. The CDR3 contains 18 residues. CDR3 loop: CASSLSLRGASGRHEQYF. CDR3 coding DNA: TGTGCCAGCAGTTTATCTCTCAGGGGGGCTAGCGGGAGGCACGAGCAGTACTTC.

The rearrangement joins TRBV4-3 to TRBJ2-7; the D gene is possibly TRBD2 (6 bases). The germline CDR1 and CDR2 sequences are LGHNA and YSLEER. There are 15 residues in the CDR3. V lost 0 bases to trimming and J lost 6 bases, with 15 bases between them. The CDR3 sequence is CASSQERGGEFEQYF. The CDR3 nucleotides are TGCGCCAGCAGCCAAGAACGAGGCGGGGAGTTCGAGCAGTACTTC.